This record covers a single TCR beta chain. Which antigen it targets is not known. Within one base of it there is no much larger clone, and no base qualities were kept. The cysteine opens and the phenylalanine closes a CDR3 of 14 amino acids. Only the CDR3 region is kept as DNA, spanning 42 bases read in frame from base 1. CDR1 and CDR2 are drawn from the germline V gene (reference sequence): DFQATT, SNEGSKA. Between the V and J ends, shortened by 3 bases and 1 base respectively, the junction contains 12 bases. The data were obtained in a study of T cell responses to AZD1222 COVID-19 vaccine (dated by TCRdb to about 2021). Context from the whole study: AZD1222 recipients whose second dose came at about 4 weeks and those whose second dose came at about 12 weeks were combined into one group, since spike-specific TCR depth and breadth did not differ between the two schedules. TCR sequencing covered 230 or so trial participants: 207 given two doses of AZD1222 and about 26 given two doses of MenACWY control vaccine. Enrollment into the trials was organized by age into subgroups of 18-55, 56-69 and 70-plus years, and those subgroups contained roughly 140, 27 and 60 TCR-sequenced participants, respectively.

The CDR3 regions of human TCRbeta chains were subjected to immunosequencing. The authors' analysis ran thus. Repertoire TCRs were matched against a reference library of SARS-CoV-2-specific TCRs generated with the MIRA antigen-specificity platform. Breadth was defined as the fraction of unique TCRs that were SARS-CoV-2-associated, and depth was defined as the fraction of total T cells that were SARS-CoV-2-associated. Each spike-specific TCR was assigned to its reactive spike region and to a CD4 or CD8 class using the MIRA data. Log10-transformed breadth and depth values were compared by one-way ANOVA with Sidak's multiple comparisons tests. This is the immuneACCESS table as TCRdb keeps it, with only in-frame sequences that have V and J called. A part of the clones is gone; compared with another copy, unresolved V genes explain less than half, and the rest is unexplained. V and J calls and clone size are as listed in that table; D and trimming were resolved from the DNA. Here the sample has fewer than 85,000 clones; more than 90% occur a single time. The ten largest clones take up about 4.3% of the sample.

The study at large found these results: Most participants were white British and females outnumbered males, and the authors suggested that clonal diversity may have been underestimated. The 56-69-year group was small, and its depth increase did not reach significance, likely because of low power. Reportedly, close to half of the unique spike-specific TCRs recognized epitopes lying outside the regions that are mutated in the B.1.351 and B.1.1.7 variants. CD4 TCRs associated with the vaccine covered the entire spike protein, and the dominant responses were in regions 160-218 and 743-854. A significant rise in spike-specific TCR breadth and depth was observed after two AZD1222 doses relative to day 0 and relative to MenACWY recipients. Conclusions about previously exposed vaccinees were limited because only six AZD1222 recipients were SARS-CoV-2 seropositive at baseline. Because no day 14 peak-response samples were available, the repertoires could be characterized only after the peak T cell response.

Per the publication, the time point label means: baseline before first vaccination. Samples from vaccinated people were obtained from the UK trials COV001 and COV002, which included a single-blind randomized controlled phase 2/3 trial of AZD1222 (ChAdOx1 nCoV-19) in healthy adults. For TCRbeta chain sequencing, PBMC samples from trial participants were taken at day 0 and at day 28 after the second dose. The sequenced sample was peripheral blood, obtained on day 0 of AZD1222 vaccination. The TCR was taken from an adult in good health. The V gene is TRBV20-1 and the J gene is TRBJ1-1; TRBD1 is a possible D gene, resting on 6 matching bases. The CDR3 has the sequence CSASPTGPNTEAFF. In nucleotide form, the sequence is TGCAGTGCTAGTCCCACAGGGCCGAACACTGAAGCTTTCTTT.